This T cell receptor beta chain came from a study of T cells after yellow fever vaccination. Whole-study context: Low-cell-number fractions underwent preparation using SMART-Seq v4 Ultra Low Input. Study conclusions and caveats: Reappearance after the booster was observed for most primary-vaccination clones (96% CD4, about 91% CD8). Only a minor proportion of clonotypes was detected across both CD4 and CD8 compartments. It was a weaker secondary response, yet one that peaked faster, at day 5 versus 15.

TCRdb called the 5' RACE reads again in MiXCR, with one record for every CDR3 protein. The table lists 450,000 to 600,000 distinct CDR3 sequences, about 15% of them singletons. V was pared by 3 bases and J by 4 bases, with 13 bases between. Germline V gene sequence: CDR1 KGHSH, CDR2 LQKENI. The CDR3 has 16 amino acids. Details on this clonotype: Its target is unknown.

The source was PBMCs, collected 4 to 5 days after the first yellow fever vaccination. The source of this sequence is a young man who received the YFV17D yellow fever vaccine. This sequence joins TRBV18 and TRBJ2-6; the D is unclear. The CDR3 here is CASSPDRARGANVLTF. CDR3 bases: TGTGCCAGCTCACCCGACCGGGCCCGCGGGGCCAACGTCCTGACTTTC.